This TCR beta chain was obtained from a study of human T cells and chemical hapten exposure. Time point reported: patch test 3, about 24 weeks after DPC sensitization. Treatment denoted: therapeutic diphenylcyclopropenone sensitization with weekly scalp DPC. Original processing notes: Over 95,000 TCRs per sample was the median, with a range of roughly 23,224 to 690,600. MiXCR, run by TCRdb on the RACE reads, gives a single entry per CDR3 protein. For this entry, the V and J calls and clone size follow TCRdb and not the study's own pipeline. Of 100,000 or so distinct CDR3 sequences listed, around 35% are singletons. Germline-derived CDR1 and CDR2 are DFQATT and SNEGSKA (reference sequence). The CDR3 contains 17 residues. Trimming took 0 bases from V and 1 from J, leaving 18 bases between them. This clonotype was seen more than once but under ten times.

The genes are TRBV20-1 and TRBJ1-1; perhaps TRBD1 as D (6 bases). The sequencing used whole blood, collected in connection with sensitization to the hapten diphenylcyclopropenone (DPC). This TCR came from a man aged 40-49 years with alopecia areata. Some clones in this sample may be carry-over from other donors' samples. The CDR3 nucleotides read TGCAGTGCTAGAGATCAGGGCAGGGGAGGATGGAACACTGAAGCTTTCTTT. Residues: CSARDQGRGGWNTEAFF.